This T cell receptor (beta chain) came from a study of T cells after yellow fever vaccination. Study overall: Some fractions had low cell numbers, and these were prepared with SMART-Seq v4 Ultra Low Input.

V was pared by 4 bases and J by 9 bases, with 19 bases between. CDR1 is SEHNR, CDR2 FQNEAQ, per germline (reference sequence). The CDR3 runs to 15 residues. Study-level points and caveats: A faster peak, day 5 versus 15, was reached by the weaker secondary response. Researchers noted that a small share of clonotypes showed up in both CD4 and CD8 compartments. In post-booster samples, most primary-vaccination clones reappeared (roughly 96% CD4, about 91% CD8).

Turning to this clonotype: Its target is not known.

In TCRdb, the 5' RACE reads were re-called with MiXCR into one record per CDR3 protein. The data contain hundreds of thousands of distinct CDR3 sequences, 13% of them singletons. The J gene is TRBJ2-1, the V gene TRBV7-9; D is undetermined. The receptor was isolated from a man aged 30 to 39 who received the YFV17D yellow fever vaccine. The source material was PBMCs, sampled on the day of the yellow fever booster vaccination. CDR3 DNA: TGTGCCAGCAGCTCCGCCCCGAGGCCGAGAGGTGAGCAGTTCTTC. This sequence encodes CASSSAPRPRGEQFF.